This T cell receptor beta chain emerged from a study of technical replicates of blood from several donors (dated by TCRdb to about 2017). CDR1 SGHNT and CDR2 YYREEE are derived from the germline V gene (reference sequence). The CDR3 runs 11 residues from the cysteine to the phenylalanine. Of the read, only the CDR3 DNA is kept; its 33 bases are in frame from base 1. Between the V and J ends, shortened by 1 base and 8 bases respectively, the junction contains 6 bases. A note on this clone: Its antigen is not yet known. Base qualities are not recorded, but no much larger clone differs from it by a single base.

Receptors were amplified or captured by the immunoSEQ multiplex PCR assay. TCRdb carries this immuneACCESS record with in-frame sequences only. Its versions omit some clonotypes, under half of them owing to an unresolved V gene in the studies checked, with the rest unexplained. Present in this sample are tens of thousands of clones, roughly 96% of which were seen just once. Of the sample, roughly 0.24% falls within the top ten clones. The sequenced sample consisted of T cells isolated from PBMCs. The sequence was obtained from a human donor in good health. The V and J segments used are TRBV5-4 and TRBJ1-1, with an unclear D gene assignment. CDR3 protein: CASSLLEEAFF. DNA sequence: TGTGCCAGCAGCTTGCTGGAGGAAGCTTTCTTT.